These 9 T cell receptor beta chains share one sample of origin, sequenced in a study of T cell repertoires in cytomegalovirus infection. TCRdb redid the calling of the reads with MiXCR, one entry per CDR3 protein. The table includes around 450,000 distinct CDR3 sequences, around 11% detected once. Material: PBMCs. Every receptor here comes from a human donor in good health (CMV status not recorded). Some clones in this sample may be carry-over from other donors' samples.

The table lists this clonotype with many counts. The rearrangement joins TRBV11-2 to TRBJ1-1; D is uncertain. The V end was cut by 4 bases, the J end by 5 bases, with 8 bases between. The CDR3 is made up of 12 amino acids. Germline values: CDR1 SGHAT, CDR2 FQNNGV. CDR3 sequence (DNA): TGTGCCAGCAGCTCCGGGGTGACTGAAGCTTTCTTT. This sequence encodes CASSSGVTEAFF.

This sequence joins TRBV6-2 or TRBV6-3 and TRBJ1-5; D is perhaps TRBD1 (5 bases). This CDR3 has 13 residues. Trimming cost V 8 bases and J 4 bases, with 12 bases left between them. The V gene's germline CDR1 is MNHEY and CDR2 SVGEGT. The DNA for the CDR3 is TGTGCCAGCGTCCAGGGAGGAAATCAGCCCCAGCATTTT. It specifies CASVQGGNQPQHF.

This rearrangement joins TRBV5-1 to TRBJ2-2; TRBD2 might be the D (6 bases). CDR3 length: 14 residues. The germline V and J ends were trimmed by 1 base and 4 bases, with 8 bases remaining between them. CDR1 is SGHRS and CDR2 is YFSETQ in the germline V gene. The CDR3 bases are TGCGCCAGCAGCTTGTTAGCGGTCACCGGGGAGCTGTTTTTT. As protein: CASSLLAVTGELFF.

This chain uses TRBV6-5 with TRBJ2-7; D is perhaps TRBD2 (7 bases). Trimming shortened V by 8 bases and J by 3 bases, and 26 bases separated the two germline ends. This CDR3 has 17 residues. In germline, CDR1 is MNHEY, CDR2 SVGAGI. The CDR3 reads CASSSRGGTGIRYEQYF. The DNA for the CDR3 is TGTGCCAGCTCCTCGCGCGGGGGTACAGGGATTCGCTACGAGCAGTACTTC.

This clonotype was seen many times. The gene calls are TRBV6-2 or TRBV6-3 and TRBJ2-7; possibly TRBD1 for D (5 bases). CDR3 length: 16 amino acids. Germline assignment: CDR1 MNHEY and CDR2 SVGEGT. V shed 0 bases and J shed 3 bases, with 15 bases lying between them. DNA for the CDR3: TGTGCCAGCAGTTACTCTTCCGGACACCACTACTACGAGCAGTACTTC. Its translation is CASSYSSGHHYYEQYF.

Only a few counts were recorded for this clonotype. V is TRBV5-1 and J is TRBJ2-7, with 15 bases identical to TRBD2. J lost 6 bases, V lost 0 bases, and 4 bases had no gene match. CDR3 length: 16 residues. Germline CDR1 reads SGHRS; CDR2 reads YFSETQ. The CDR3, as DNA: TGCGCCAGCAGCTTGGCGGGACTAGCGGGAGGCGGCGAGCAGTACTTC. It codes for CASSLAGLAGGGEQYF.

This clonotype was seen ten or more times. The chain links TRBV6-5 to TRBJ2-6; D remains ambiguous. The CDR3 length is 13 residues. The germline V and J ends were trimmed by 0 bases and 5 bases, with 2 bases remaining between them. Germline loops: CDR1 MNHEY, CDR2 SVGAGI. The CDR3 sequence: CASSYSRANVLTF. The CDR3 DNA follows: TGTGCCAGCAGTTACTCCAGGGCCAACGTCCTGACTTTC.

This clonotype has only a few counts. The chain uses TRBV23-1 and TRBJ1-5; TRBD1 matches 7 bases. TRBV23-1 has ORF status, its function being uncertain. The V and J ends lost 6 bases and 0 bases, in that order; junction bases with no gene match: 2. The CDR3 sequence is 14 residues long. CDR3 protein: CASRDRNSNQPQHF. CDR3 DNA: TGCGCCAGCAGGGACAGGAATAGCAATCAGCCCCAGCATTTT.

A word on this clonotype: A read error may account for a junction end that differs from germline. The CDR3 is CSAEGTGGRTGELFF. The CDR3 DNA sequence: TGCAGCGCTGAAGGGACAGGGGGCAGGACCGGGGAGCTGTTTTTT. The V gene is TRBV29-1, the J gene TRBJ2-2; 12 positions agree with TRBD1. CDR3 length: 15 residues. Germline lookup yields CDR1 SQVTM and CDR2 ANQGSEA.